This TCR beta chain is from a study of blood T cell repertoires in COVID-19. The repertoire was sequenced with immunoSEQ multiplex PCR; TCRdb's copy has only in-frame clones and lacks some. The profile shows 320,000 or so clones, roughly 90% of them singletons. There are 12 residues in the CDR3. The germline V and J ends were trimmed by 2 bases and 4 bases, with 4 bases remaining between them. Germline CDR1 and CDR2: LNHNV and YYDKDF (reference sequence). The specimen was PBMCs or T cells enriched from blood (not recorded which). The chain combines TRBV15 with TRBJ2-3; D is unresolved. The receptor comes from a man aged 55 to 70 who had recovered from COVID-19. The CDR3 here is CATSRLADTQYF. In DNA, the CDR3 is TGTGCCACCAGCAGATTAGCAGATACGCAGTATTTT.